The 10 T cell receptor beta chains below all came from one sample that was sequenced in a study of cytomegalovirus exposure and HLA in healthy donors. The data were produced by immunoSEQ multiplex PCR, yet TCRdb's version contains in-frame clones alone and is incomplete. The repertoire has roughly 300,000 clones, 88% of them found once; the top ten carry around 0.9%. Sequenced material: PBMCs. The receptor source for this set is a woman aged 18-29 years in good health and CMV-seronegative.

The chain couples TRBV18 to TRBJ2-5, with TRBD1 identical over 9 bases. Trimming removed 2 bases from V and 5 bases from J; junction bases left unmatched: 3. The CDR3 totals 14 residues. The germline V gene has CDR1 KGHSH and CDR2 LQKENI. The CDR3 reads CASSPGTGPETQYF. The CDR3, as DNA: TGTGCCAGCTCACCAGGGACAGGGCCGGAGACCCAGTACTTC.

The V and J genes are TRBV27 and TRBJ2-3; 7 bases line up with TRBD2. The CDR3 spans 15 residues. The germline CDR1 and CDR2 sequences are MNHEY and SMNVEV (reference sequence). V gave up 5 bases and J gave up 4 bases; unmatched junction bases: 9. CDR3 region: CASSARGRGADTQYF. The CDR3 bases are TGTGCCAGCAGTGCCCGCGGGAGAGGGGCAGATACGCAGTATTTT.

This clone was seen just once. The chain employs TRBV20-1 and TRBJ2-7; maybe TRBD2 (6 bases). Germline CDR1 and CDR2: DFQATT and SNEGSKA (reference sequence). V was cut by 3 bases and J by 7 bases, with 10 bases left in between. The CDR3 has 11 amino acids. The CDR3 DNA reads TGCAGTGCTAGCCGAGGAGGGGAGCAGTACTTC. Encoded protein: CSASRGGEQYF.

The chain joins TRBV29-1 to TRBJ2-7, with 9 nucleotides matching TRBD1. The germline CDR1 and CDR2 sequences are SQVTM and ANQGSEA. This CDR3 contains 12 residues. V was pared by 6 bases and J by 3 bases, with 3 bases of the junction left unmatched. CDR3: CSVGTGHYEQYF. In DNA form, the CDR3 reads TGCAGCGTAGGGACAGGGCACTACGAGCAGTACTTC.

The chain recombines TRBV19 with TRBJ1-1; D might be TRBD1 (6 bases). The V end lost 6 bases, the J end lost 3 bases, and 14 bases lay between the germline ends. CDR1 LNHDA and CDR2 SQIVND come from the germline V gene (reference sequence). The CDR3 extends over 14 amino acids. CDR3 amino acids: CASRKTGRDTEAFF. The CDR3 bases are TGTGCCAGTAGGAAGACAGGTCGGGACACTGAAGCTTTCTTT.

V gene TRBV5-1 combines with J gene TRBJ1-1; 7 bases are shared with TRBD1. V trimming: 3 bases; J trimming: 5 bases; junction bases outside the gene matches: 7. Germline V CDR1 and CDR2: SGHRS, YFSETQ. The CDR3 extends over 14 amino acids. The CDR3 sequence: CASSSTGLGTEAFF. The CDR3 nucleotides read TGCGCCAGCAGCTCGACAGGGTTGGGAACTGAAGCTTTCTTT.

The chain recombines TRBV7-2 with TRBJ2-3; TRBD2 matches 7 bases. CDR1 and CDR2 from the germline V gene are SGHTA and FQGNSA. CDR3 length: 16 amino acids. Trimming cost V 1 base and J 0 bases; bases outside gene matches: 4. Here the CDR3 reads CASSLGARGSTDTQYF. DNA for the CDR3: TGTGCCAGCAGCTTAGGAGCGCGGGGGAGCACAGATACGCAGTATTTT.

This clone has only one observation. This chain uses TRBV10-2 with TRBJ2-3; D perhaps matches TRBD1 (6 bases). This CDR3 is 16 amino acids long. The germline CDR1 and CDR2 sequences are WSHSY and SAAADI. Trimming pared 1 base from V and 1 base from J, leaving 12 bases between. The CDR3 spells CASSEWYRVGTDTQYF. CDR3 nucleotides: TGCGCCAGCAGTGAGTGGTACAGGGTGGGCACAGATACGCAGTATTTT.

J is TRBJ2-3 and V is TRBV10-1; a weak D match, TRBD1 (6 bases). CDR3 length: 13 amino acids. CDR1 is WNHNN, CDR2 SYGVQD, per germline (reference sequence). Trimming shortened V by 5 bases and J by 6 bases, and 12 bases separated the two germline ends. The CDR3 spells CASSQGQWDTQYF. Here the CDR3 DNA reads TGCGCCAGCAGTCAAGGACAGTGGGATACGCAGTATTTT.

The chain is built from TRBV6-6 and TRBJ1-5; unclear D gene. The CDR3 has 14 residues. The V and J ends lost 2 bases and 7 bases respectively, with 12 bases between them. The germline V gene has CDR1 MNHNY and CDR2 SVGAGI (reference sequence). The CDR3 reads CASSYVPAGQPQHF. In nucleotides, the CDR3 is TGTGCCAGCAGTTACGTCCCCGCGGGGCAGCCCCAGCATTTT.